This T cell receptor beta chain was captured by sequencing in a study of T cell repertoires in cytomegalovirus infection. Study-wide background: Indications of both CMV infection and matching HLA type were provided by public TCR beta signatures.

Study results and limitations: Cumulative public TCR beta family frequency identified CMV carriers with the relevant HLA. HLA-C-restricted CMV clonotypes gave the most frequent clonotype in two of eight donors.

TCRdb independently ran MiXCR on the reads; one entry per CDR3 protein. Of fewer than 300,000 distinct CDR3 sequences in the sample, 25% were seen once. This clonotype was seen once. The antigen remains unidentified. The CDR3 loop spans 12 amino acids. V dropped 5 bases and J dropped 1 base, with 9 bases sitting between them. Germline V gives CDR1 SQVTM, CDR2 ANQGSEA. The TCR originated in a human donor in good health (CMV status not recorded). Some clones in this sample may be carry-over from other donors' samples. The chain employs TRBV29-1 and TRBJ2-7; D possibly corresponds to TRBD1 (5 bases). The specimen was PBMCs. CDR3 coding DNA: TGCAGCGTTTTGGGGCTTTCCTACGAGCAGTACTTC. Translating gives CSVLGLSYEQYF.